The 27 T cell receptor beta chains reported below all come from one sample, sequenced in a study of PD-L1 blockade in urothelial cancer. This table comes from immunoSEQ multiplex PCR, and its TCRdb copy is limited to in-frame clones, with some not included. The sample has more than 60,000 clones, 85% to 90% seen once. Time point noted: peripheral blood 6 weeks after treatment start. Sequenced material: PBMCs, taken around atezolizumab (anti-PD-L1) treatment. All receptors come from a man in his sixties with urothelial cancer.

The rearrangement joins TRBV7-9 to TRBJ2-3; TRBD2 matches 8 bases. CDR1 and CDR2 from the germline V gene are SEHNR and FQNEAQ (reference sequence). With V trimmed by 5 bases and J by 3 bases, 1 base remained unmatched. This CDR3 has 13 amino acids. The CDR3 loop is CASSRGGTDTQYF. CDR3 nucleotides: TGTGCCAGCAGCCGGGGGGGTACAGATACGCAGTATTTT.

Here the CDR3 reads CASSYEGFGNTIYF. The CDR3 DNA follows: TGTGCCAGCAGCTACGAGGGATTTGGGAACACCATATATTTT. The rearrangement uses TRBV7-9 and TRBJ1-3, with D unclear. This CDR3 is 14 amino acids long. Deletions cut 4 bases from V and 7 bases from J, with 14 bases between. Germline CDR1 SEHNR, CDR2 FQNEAQ (reference sequence).

This clone came up once. J is TRBJ1-5 and V is TRBV18, with D perhaps TRBD1 (6 bases). This CDR3 region has 16 residues. V was shortened by 2 bases and J by 7 bases, with 18 bases between the two germline ends. Germline CDR1 KGHSH, CDR2 LQKENI. Here the CDR3 DNA reads TGTGCCAGCTCACCAAGAATCAACAGGGCCAAACAGCCCCAGCATTTT. It is translated as CASSPRINRAKQPQHF.

The gene calls are TRBV19 and TRBJ1-5; D is possibly TRBD1 (5 bases). The length of the CDR3 is 14 residues. V lost 7 bases and J lost 4, with 14 bases in between. The germline V gene encodes CDR1 LNHDA and CDR2 SQIVND (reference sequence). CDR3 coding DNA: TGTGCCAGTACCCCACCTGGGGGGAATCAGCCCCAGCATTTT. Its protein product is CASTPPGGNQPQHF.

This clone has a handful of counts. The rearrangement links TRBV7-2 to TRBJ2-1; TRBD2 might be the D (5 bases). This CDR3 has 15 amino acids. The V gene lost 1 base and the J gene lost 0 bases, with 7 bases spanning the gap. CDR1 is SGHTA and CDR2 is FQGNSA in the germline V gene. CDR3 protein: CASSLGTGSYNEQFF. For the CDR3, the DNA is TGTGCCAGCAGCTTAGGGACTGGCTCCTACAATGAGCAGTTCTTC.

In DNA, the CDR3 is TGCGCCAGCAGTCCTAAGCCCCGGGGGTGGGGCTACACCTTC. This gives the protein CASSPKPRGWGYTF. This sequence joins TRBV23-1 and TRBJ1-2; tentatively, D is TRBD1 (5 bases). TRBV23-1 is an open reading frame whose function is uncertain. This CDR3 contains 14 residues. Deletions cut 4 bases from V and 8 bases from J, with 17 bases between.

This chain joins TRBV9 and TRBJ2-3, with 9 bases lining up with TRBD2. Germline V gene lookup returns CDR1 SGDLS and CDR2 YYNGEE. The CDR3 covers 17 residues. The V segment lost 4 bases and the J segment 2 bases; nucleotides outside the gene matches: 11. As DNA, the CDR3 is TGTGCCAGCAGCCCCGGTGCGGGGGGGCCTTTCACAGATACGCAGTATTTT. Protein sequence: CASSPGAGGPFTDTQYF.

The CDR3 nucleotides read TGTGCCAGCAGCCCAGAGGTAGCCAAAAACATTCAGTACTTC. It specifies CASSPEVAKNIQYF. This chain connects TRBV2 to TRBJ2-4, with no clear D. Trimming pared 6 bases from V and 0 bases from J, leaving 9 bases between. This CDR3 has 14 amino acids. Germline loops: CDR1 SNHLY, CDR2 FYNNEI.

The V gene is TRBV28, the J gene TRBJ2-1; tentative D call: TRBD2 (6 bases). Trimming took 5 bases from V and 0 from J, leaving 14 bases between them. The CDR3 runs to 16 residues. Germline CDR1 reads MDHEN; CDR2 reads SYDVKM. CDR3 coding DNA: TGTGCCAGCAGTCTCTTAGCGGCGAGCTCCTACAATGAGCAGTTCTTC. It translates to CASSLLAASSYNEQFF. Full variable domain (missing parts from reference TRBV28 and TRBJ2-1): DVKVTQSSRYLVKRTGEKVFLECVQDMDHENMFWYRQDPGLGLRLIYFSYDVKMKEKGDIPEGYSVSREKKERFSLILESASTNQTSMYLCASSLLAASSYNEQFFGPGTRLTVL.

The chain is built from TRBV5-1 and TRBJ2-5; 7 bases are a match to TRBD2. The CDR3 spans 15 residues. V shed 1 base and J 5 bases; nucleotides not matched to a gene: 8. The germline V gene encodes CDR1 SGHRS and CDR2 YFSETQ. CDR3 residues: CASSLFGGREETQYF. The DNA of the CDR3 is TGCGCCAGCAGCTTGTTTGGTGGGAGGGAGGAGACCCAGTACTTC.

The gene calls are TRBV5-1 and TRBJ2-1; D might be TRBD1 (6 bases). The V end lost 4 bases, the J end lost 9 bases, and 17 bases lay between the germline ends. This CDR3 is 14 amino acids long. Germline CDR1 SGHRS, CDR2 YFSETQ. The CDR3 bases are TGCGCCAGCAGCCCCTCGGACAGTCTCCTTGAGCAGTTCTTC. Protein sequence: CASSPSDSLLEQFF.

The J gene is TRBJ1-3, the V gene TRBV19; D call uncertain. Per germline, CDR1 LNHDA and CDR2 SQIVND (reference sequence). The germline V and J ends were trimmed by 4 bases and 2 bases, with 15 bases remaining between them. This CDR3 is built from 16 residues. The CDR3 bases are TGTGCCAGTAGTACGACTCAACTTTACACTGGAAACACCATATATTTT. Amino acids: CASSTTQLYTGNTIYF.

The chain employs TRBV5-4 and TRBJ2-3; TRBD2 matches 15 bases. Trimming at V came to 4 bases and at J to 4 bases, leaving 4 bases not matched to a gene. This CDR3 region has 16 residues. Looked up from germline, CDR1 is SGHNT and CDR2 is YYREEE (reference sequence). The CDR3 bases are TGTGCCAGCAGCGGTCGGACTAGCGGGGGGGCAGATACGCAGTATTTT. This gives the protein CASSGRTSGGADTQYF.

This chain uses TRBV28 with TRBJ1-5; TRBD1 might be the D (5 bases). Trimming stripped 6 bases from V and 7 bases from J, with 19 bases between. Germline CDR1 is MDHEN and CDR2 is SYDVKM. The CDR3 loop spans 15 amino acids. Here the CDR3 reads CASRRPGNFGQPQHF. The CDR3 region has the DNA TGTGCCAGCAGGCGTCCAGGGAACTTTGGACAGCCCCAGCATTTT.

V gene TRBV21-1 combines with J gene TRBJ1-2; TRBD1 reflects the table's D call only, with no check against the DNA. TRBV21-1 is assigned pseudogene status. The CDR3 loop spans 13 amino acids. The CDR3 loop reads CASRGQGPYGYTF. CDR3 DNA sequence: TGTGCCAGCAGGGGACAGGGGCCTTATGGCTACACCTTC.

The J gene is TRBJ2-5, the V gene TRBV19; 9 bases agree with TRBD2. The CDR3 spans 15 residues. Germline trimming cut 6 bases from V and 1 base from J; bases unmatched to any gene: 6. The germline V gene has CDR1 LNHDA and CDR2 SQIVND (reference sequence). The CDR3, as DNA: TGTGCCAGTAGACCAGCGGGGGGCCTCCAAGAGACCCAGTACTTC. It is translated as CASRPAGGLQETQYF.

The chain recombines TRBV11-2 with TRBJ2-5; 7 positions agree with TRBD1. The CDR3 covers 15 residues. The germline CDR1 and CDR2 sequences are SGHAT and FQNNGV. The junction had 5 bases not matched to a gene; V was cut back by 3 bases and J by 1 base. DNA of the CDR3: TGTGCCAGCAGCTTTTCCGGGACAGTCCAAGAGACCCAGTACTTC. Encoded protein: CASSFSGTVQETQYF.

The chain employs TRBV10-3 and TRBJ1-5; D might be TRBD1 (6 bases). This CDR3 region has 14 residues. Germline lookup yields CDR1 ENHRY and CDR2 SYGVKD. Trimming removed 5 bases at V and 4 bases at J, with 12 bases between. The CDR3 DNA sequence: TGTGCCATCAGTAGCGGACAGCATAATCAGCCCCAGCATTTT. It translates to CAISSGQHNQPQHF.

The CDR3 protein is CASSARAYSYNEQFF. In DNA form, the CDR3 reads TGTGCCAGCAGCGCGAGAGCGTACTCCTACAATGAGCAGTTCTTC. The chain links TRBV5-4 to TRBJ2-1; no definite D call. This CDR3 is 15 amino acids long. Germline V gene sequence: CDR1 SGHNT, CDR2 YYREEE (reference sequence). With 4 bases removed from V and 0 bases from J, the gap between germline ends came to 11 bases.

This clone was observed a single time. The chain links TRBV5-1 to TRBJ2-1; D is perhaps TRBD2 (5 bases). CDR3 length: 15 residues. V was pared by 2 bases and J by 2 bases, with 11 bases between. In germline, CDR1 is SGHRS, CDR2 YFSETQ. The CDR3 reads CASSLERPTYNEQFF. Written as DNA, the CDR3 is TGCGCCAGCAGCTTAGAGCGGCCGACCTACAATGAGCAGTTCTTC.

The chain is built from TRBV11-2 and TRBJ2-3; 12 bases line up with TRBD2. Germline values: CDR1 SGHAT, CDR2 FQNNGV. V was clipped by 0 bases and J by 4 bases; unmatched bases: 14. This CDR3 has 20 residues. The CDR3 DNA reads TGTGCCAGCAGCTTAGACCGGGCTAGCGGGAGGGACCTTTGGCCAGATACGCAGTATTTT. It specifies CASSLDRASGRDLWPDTQYF.

The J gene is TRBJ2-7, the V gene TRBV5-1; 7 bases line up with TRBD2. The CDR3 contains 15 residues. The V gene's germline CDR1 is SGHRS and CDR2 YFSETQ. V trimming: 1 base; J trimming: 1 base; junction bases outside the gene matches: 5. The CDR3 region is CASSLNWGGSYEQYF. The CDR3 DNA is TGCGCCAGCAGCTTGAATTGGGGGGGGTCCTACGAGCAGTACTTC.

V usage is TRBV7-9 and J usage is TRBJ1-4; possibly TRBD1 for D (6 bases). CDR3 length equals 16 residues. From germline, CDR1 is SEHNR and CDR2 FQNEAQ (reference sequence). V lost 6 bases and J lost 1, with 15 bases in between. DNA of the CDR3: TGTGCCAGCAGTCCCACAGGGTATCAAACTAATGAAAAACTGTTTTTT. This translates into CASSPTGYQTNEKLFF.

The V gene is TRBV28, the J gene TRBJ2-5; the match to TRBD2 covers 14 bases. The CDR3 extends over 15 amino acids. CDR1 and CDR2 (germline): MDHEN, SYDVKM. V dropped 6 bases and J dropped 4; count of bases not matched to a gene: 4. The CDR3 loop reads CASRTGTSGRETQYF. CDR3 coding DNA: TGTGCCAGCAGAACAGGGACTAGCGGGAGAGAGACCCAGTACTTC.

This clone was observed once. The rearrangement joins TRBV29-1 to TRBJ2-1; 11 bases map to TRBD2. The V segment lost 3 bases and the J segment 6 bases; nucleotides outside the gene matches: 4. The CDR3 is 14 residues long. CDR1 is SQVTM and CDR2 is ANQGSEA in the germline V gene. The CDR3 coding sequence is TGCAGCGTTGAGGCTAGCGGGAGGCCCAATGAGCAGTTCTTC. Amino acid sequence: CSVEASGRPNEQFF.

The chain joins TRBV30 to TRBJ1-6; weak D call: TRBD1 (5 bases). CDR1 is GTSNPN and CDR2 is SVGIG in the germline V gene (reference sequence). V shed 2 bases and J shed 7 bases, with 21 bases lying between them. This CDR3 contains 17 residues. The CDR3 sequence is CAWSPSRGGTGNSPLHF. For the CDR3, the DNA is TGTGCCTGGAGTCCTTCCCGGGGAGGGACGGGGAATTCACCCCTCCACTTT.

This chain links TRBV4-2 with TRBJ2-2; D is perhaps TRBD2 (6 bases). The V gene's germline CDR1 is LGHNA and CDR2 YNFKEQ. The CDR3 contains 14 residues. Trimming removed 8 bases at V and 7 bases at J, with 17 bases between. The CDR3 nucleotides read TGTGCCAGCTGCTCGGGACTTGGAAGCGGGGAGCTGTTTTTT. This translates into CASCSGLGSGELFF.